This TCR beta chain was captured in a study of identical twins. Whole-study findings and limits: Researchers reported excess low generation probability among twin-shared out-of-frame alpha sequences.

CDR3 length: 18 residues. The V gene lost 5 bases and the J gene lost 0 bases, with 20 bases spanning the gap. From germline, CDR1 is SSHAT and CDR2 FNYEAQ (reference sequence). A template switching step contributed a universal primer site, while unique molecular identifiers were present in the cDNA. MiXCR, run by TCRdb on the 5' RACE reads, gives a single entry per CDR3 protein. The sample has hundreds of thousands of distinct CDR3 sequences, approximately 6% seen once. This clonotype was observed a few times. Its antigen is unknown. This receptor was identified in a man aged 18 to 29 in good health. Sequencing input: naive T cells sorted from blood. The chain employs TRBV7-7 and TRBJ2-1; D remains ambiguous. The CDR3 loop is CASSPNLICHPSYNEQFF. CDR3 coding DNA: TGTGCCAGCAGCCCCAACCTAATATGCCACCCCTCCTACAATGAGCAGTTCTTC. The whole variable domain, filled in from reference TRBV7-7 and TRBJ2-1, reads GAGVSQSPRYKVTKRGQDVTLRCDPISSHATLYWYQQALGQGPEFLTYFNYEAQPDKSGLPSDRFSAERPEGSISTLTIQRTEQRDSAMYRCASSPNLICHPSYNEQFFGPGTRLTVL.